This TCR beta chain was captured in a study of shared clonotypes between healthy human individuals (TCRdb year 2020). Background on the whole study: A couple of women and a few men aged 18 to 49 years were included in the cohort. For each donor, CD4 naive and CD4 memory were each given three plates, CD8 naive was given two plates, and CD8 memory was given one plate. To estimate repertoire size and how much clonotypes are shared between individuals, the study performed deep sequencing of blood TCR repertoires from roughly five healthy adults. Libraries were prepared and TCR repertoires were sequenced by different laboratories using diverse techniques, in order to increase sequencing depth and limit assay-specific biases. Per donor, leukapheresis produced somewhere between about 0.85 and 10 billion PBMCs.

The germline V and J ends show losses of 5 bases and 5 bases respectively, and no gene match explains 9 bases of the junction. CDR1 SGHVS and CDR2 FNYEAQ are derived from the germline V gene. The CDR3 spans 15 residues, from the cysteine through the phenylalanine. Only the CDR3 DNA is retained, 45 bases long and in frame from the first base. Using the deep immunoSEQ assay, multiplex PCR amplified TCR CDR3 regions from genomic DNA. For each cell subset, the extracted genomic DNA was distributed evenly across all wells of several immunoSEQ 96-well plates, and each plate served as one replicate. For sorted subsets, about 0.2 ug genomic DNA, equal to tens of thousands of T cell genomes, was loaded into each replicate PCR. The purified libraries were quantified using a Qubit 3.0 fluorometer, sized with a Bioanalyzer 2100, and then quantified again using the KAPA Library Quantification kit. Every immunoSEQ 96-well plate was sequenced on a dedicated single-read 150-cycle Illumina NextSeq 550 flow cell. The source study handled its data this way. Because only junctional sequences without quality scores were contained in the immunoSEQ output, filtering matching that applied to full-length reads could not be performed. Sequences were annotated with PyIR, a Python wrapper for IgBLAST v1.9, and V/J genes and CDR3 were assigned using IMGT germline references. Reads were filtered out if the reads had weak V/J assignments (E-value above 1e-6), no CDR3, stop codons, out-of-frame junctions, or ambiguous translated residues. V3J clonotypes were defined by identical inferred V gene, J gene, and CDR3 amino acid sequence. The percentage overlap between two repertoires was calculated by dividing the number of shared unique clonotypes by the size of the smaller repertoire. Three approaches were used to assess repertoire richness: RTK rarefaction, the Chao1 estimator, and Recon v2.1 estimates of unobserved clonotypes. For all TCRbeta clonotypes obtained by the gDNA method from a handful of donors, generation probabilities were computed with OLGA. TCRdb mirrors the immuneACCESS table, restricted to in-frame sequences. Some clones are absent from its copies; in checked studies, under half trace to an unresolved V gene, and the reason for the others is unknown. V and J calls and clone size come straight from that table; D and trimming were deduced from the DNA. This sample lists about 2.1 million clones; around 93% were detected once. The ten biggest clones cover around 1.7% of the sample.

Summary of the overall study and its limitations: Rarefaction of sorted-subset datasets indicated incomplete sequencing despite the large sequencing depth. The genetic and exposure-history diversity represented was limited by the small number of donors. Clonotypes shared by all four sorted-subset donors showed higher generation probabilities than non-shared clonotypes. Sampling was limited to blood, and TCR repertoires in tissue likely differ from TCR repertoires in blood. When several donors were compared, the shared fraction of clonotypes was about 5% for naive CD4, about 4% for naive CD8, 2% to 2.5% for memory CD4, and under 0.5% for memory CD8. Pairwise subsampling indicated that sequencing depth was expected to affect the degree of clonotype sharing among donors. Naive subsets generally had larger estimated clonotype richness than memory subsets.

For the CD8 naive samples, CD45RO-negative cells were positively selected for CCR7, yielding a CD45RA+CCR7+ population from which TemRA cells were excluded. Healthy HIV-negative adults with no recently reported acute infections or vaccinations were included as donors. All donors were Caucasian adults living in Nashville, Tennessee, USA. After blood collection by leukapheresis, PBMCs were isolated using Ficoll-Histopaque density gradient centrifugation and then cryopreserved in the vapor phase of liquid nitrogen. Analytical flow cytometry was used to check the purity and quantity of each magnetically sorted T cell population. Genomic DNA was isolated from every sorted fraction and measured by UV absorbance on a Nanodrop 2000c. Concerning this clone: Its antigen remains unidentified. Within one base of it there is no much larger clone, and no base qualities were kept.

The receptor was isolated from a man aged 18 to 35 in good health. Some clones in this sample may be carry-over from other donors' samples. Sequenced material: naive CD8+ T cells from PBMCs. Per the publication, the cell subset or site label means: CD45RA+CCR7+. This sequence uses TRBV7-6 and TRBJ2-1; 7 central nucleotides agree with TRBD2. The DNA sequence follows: TGTGCCAGCAGCCGTAAGGGCCGGGGGGACAATGAGCAGTTCTTC. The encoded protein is CASSRKGRGDNEQFF.